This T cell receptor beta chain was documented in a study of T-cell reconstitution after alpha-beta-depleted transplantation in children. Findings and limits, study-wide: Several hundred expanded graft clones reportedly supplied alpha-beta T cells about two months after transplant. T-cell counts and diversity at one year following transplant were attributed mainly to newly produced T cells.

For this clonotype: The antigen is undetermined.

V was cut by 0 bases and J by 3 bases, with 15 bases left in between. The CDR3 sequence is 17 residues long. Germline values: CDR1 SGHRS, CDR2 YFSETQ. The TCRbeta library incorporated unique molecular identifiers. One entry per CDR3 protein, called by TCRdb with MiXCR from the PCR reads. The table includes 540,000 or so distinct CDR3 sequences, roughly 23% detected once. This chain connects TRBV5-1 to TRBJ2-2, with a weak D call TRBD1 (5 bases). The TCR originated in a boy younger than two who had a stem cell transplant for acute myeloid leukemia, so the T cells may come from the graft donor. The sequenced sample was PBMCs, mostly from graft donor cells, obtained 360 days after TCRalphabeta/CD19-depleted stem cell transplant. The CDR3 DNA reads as TGCGCCAGCAGCTTGGCAGACAGCGCCTTCGACACCGGGGAGCTGTTTTTT. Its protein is CASSLADSAFDTGELFF. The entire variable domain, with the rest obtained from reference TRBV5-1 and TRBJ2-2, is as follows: KAGVTQTPRYLIKTRGQQVTLSCSPISGHRSVSWYQQTPGQGLQFLFEYFSETQRNKGNFPGRFSGRQFSNSRSEMNVSTLELGDSALYLCASSLADSAFDTGELFFGEGSRLTVL.